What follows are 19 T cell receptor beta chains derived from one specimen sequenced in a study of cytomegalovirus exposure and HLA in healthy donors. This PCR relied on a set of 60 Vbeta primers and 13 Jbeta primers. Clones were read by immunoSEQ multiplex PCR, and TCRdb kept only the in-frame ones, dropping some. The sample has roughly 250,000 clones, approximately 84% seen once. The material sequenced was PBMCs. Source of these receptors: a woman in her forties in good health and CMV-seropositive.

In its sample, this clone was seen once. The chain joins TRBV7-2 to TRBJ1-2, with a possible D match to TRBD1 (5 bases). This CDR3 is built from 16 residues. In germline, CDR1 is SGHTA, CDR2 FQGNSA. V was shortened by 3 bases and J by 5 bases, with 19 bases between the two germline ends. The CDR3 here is CASSFSPGTDVYGYTF. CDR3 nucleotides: TGTGCCAGCAGCTTTTCGCCCGGGACTGACGTTTATGGCTACACCTTC.

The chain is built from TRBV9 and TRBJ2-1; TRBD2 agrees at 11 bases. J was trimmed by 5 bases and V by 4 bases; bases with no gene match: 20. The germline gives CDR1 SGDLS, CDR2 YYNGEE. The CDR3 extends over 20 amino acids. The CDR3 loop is CASSPEPGLAASTLNNEQFF. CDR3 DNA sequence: TGTGCCAGCAGCCCGGAACCGGGACTAGCGGCATCAACTCTAAACAATGAGCAGTTCTTC.

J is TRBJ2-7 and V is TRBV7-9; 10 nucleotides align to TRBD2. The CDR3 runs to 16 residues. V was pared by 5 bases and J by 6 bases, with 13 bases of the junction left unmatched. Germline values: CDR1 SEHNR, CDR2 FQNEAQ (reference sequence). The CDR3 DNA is TGTGCCAGCAGCCAACCCGGAGCGGGAGGGCCTGGCGAGCAGTACTTC. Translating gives CASSQPGAGGPGEQYF.

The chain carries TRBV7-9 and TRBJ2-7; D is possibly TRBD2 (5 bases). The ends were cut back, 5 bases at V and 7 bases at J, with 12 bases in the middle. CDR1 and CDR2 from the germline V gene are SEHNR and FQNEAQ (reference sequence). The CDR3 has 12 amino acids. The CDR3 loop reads CASSPQRDEQYF. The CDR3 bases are TGTGCCAGCAGCCCCCAGAGGGATGAGCAGTACTTC.

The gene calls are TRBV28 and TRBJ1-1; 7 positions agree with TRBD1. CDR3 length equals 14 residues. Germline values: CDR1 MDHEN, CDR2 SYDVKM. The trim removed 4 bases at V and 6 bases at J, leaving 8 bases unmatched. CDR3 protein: CASSSTGTGPEAFF. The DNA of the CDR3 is TGTGCCAGCAGTTCGACAGGGACCGGACCTGAAGCTTTCTTT.

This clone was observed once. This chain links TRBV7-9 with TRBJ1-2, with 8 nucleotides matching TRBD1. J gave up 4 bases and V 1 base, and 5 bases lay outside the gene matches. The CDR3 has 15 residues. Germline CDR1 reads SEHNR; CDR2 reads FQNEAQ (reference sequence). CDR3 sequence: CASSLGQGLPYGYTF. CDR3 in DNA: TGTGCCAGCAGCTTAGGACAGGGGCTCCCCTATGGCTACACCTTC. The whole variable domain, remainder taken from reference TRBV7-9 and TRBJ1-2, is DTGVSQNPRHKITKRGQNVTFRCDPISEHNRLYWYRQTLGQGPEFLTYFQNEAQLEKSRLLSDRFSAERPKGSFSTLEIQRTEQGDSAMYLCASSLGQGLPYGYTFGSGTRLTVV.

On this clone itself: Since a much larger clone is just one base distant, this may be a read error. The CDR3: CASSQQGYEQYF. In DNA form, the CDR3 reads TGTGCCAGCAGTCAGCAGGGCTACGAGCAGTACTTC. The chain links TRBV7-2 to TRBJ2-7, with D tentatively TRBD1 (5 bases). CDR1 and CDR2 from the germline V gene are SGHTA and FQGNSA. The V gene lost 6 bases and the J gene lost 3 bases, with 9 bases spanning the gap. The CDR3 contains 12 residues.

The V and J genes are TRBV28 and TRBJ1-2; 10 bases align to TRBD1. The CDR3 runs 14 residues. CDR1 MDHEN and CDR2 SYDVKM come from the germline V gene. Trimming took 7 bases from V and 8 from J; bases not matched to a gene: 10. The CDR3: CASTYGQGVGGYTF. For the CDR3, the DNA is TGTGCCAGCACCTATGGACAGGGGGTAGGAGGCTACACCTTC.

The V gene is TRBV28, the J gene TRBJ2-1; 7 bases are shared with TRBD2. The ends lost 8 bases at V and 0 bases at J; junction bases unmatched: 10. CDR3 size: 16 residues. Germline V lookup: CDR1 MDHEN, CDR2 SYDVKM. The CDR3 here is CASETSASFSYNEQFF. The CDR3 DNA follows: TGTGCCAGCGAAACTAGCGCATCCTTCTCCTACAATGAGCAGTTCTTC.

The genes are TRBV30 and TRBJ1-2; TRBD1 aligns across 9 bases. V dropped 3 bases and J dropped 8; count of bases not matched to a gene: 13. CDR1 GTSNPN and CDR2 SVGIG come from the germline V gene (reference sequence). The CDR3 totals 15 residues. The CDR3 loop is CAWRIAGTGMGGYTF. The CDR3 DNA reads TGTGCCTGGAGAATTGCCGGGACAGGGATGGGGGGCTACACCTTC. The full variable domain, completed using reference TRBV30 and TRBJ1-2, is SQTIHQWPATLVQPVGSPLSLECTVEGTSNPNLYWYRQAAGRGLQLLFYSVGIGQISSEVPQNLSASRPQDRQFILSSKKLLLSDSGFYLCAWRIAGTGMGGYTFGSGTRLTVV.

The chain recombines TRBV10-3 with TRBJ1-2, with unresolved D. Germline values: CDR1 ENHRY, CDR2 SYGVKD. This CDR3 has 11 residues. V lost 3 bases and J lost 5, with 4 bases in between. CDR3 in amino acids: CAISDSYGYTF. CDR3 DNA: TGTGCCATCAGTGACTCTTATGGCTACACCTTC.

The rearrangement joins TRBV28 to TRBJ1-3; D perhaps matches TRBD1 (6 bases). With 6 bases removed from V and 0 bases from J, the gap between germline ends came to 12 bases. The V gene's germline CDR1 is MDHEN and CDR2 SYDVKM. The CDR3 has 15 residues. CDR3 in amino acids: CASSSQGSSGNTIYF. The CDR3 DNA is TGTGCCAGCAGCTCCCAGGGGAGCTCTGGAAACACCATATATTTT. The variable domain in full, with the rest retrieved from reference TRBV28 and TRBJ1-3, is DVKVTQSSRYLVKRTGEKVFLECVQDMDHENMFWYRQDPGLGLRLIYFSYDVKMKEKGDIPEGYSVSREKKERFSLILESASTNQTSMYLCASSSQGSSGNTIYFGEGSWLTVV.

The DNA of the CDR3 is TGTGCCAGCAGTTTATGGCTGGGACAGAAGAACACTGAAGCTTTCTTT. It translates to CASSLWLGQKNTEAFF. This chain links TRBV28 with TRBJ1-1; 7 nucleotides align to TRBD1. The CDR3 spans 16 residues. Per germline, CDR1 MDHEN and CDR2 SYDVKM. With V trimmed by 0 bases and J by 1 base, 5 bases remained unmatched.

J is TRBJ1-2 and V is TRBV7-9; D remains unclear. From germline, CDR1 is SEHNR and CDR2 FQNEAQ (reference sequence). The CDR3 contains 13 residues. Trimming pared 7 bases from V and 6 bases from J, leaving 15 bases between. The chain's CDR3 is CASNVGDPNGYTF. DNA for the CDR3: TGTGCCAGCAACGTGGGAGACCCAAATGGCTACACCTTC.

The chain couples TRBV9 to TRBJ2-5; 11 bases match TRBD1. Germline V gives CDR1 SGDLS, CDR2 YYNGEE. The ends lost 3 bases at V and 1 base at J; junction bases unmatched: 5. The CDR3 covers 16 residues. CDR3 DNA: TGTGCCAGCAGCGCGGGACAGGGGGTTGGCCAAGAGACCCAGTACTTC. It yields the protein CASSAGQGVGQETQYF.

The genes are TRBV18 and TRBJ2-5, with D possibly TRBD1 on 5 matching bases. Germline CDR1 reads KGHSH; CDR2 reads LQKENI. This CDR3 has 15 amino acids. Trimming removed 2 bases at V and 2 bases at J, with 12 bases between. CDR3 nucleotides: TGTGCCAGCTCACCAGGGGCTAGTATTCAAGAGACCCAGTACTTC. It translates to CASSPGASIQETQYF.

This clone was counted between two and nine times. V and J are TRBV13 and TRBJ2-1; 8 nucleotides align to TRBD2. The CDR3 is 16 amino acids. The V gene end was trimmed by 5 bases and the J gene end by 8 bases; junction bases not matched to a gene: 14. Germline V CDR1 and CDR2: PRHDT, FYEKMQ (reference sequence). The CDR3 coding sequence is TGTGCCAGCAGCCCCACCGTGGGACTAGAATTCGATGAGCAGTTCTTC. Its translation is CASSPTVGLEFDEQFF.

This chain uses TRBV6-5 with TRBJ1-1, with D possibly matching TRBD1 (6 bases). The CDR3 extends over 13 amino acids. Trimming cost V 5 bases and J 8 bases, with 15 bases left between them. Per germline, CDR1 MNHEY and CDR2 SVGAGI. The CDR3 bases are TGTGCCAGCAGTCAAGCGGGGGGGACAGAAGCTTTCTTT. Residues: CASSQAGGTEAFF.

This chain's CDR3 is CASSEGAFSYGYTF. CDR3 in DNA: TGTGCCAGCAGTGAAGGAGCGTTTAGCTATGGCTACACCTTC. J is TRBJ1-2 and V is TRBV25-1; D is undetermined. V was cut by 2 bases and J by 4 bases, with 11 bases left in between. CDR1 and CDR2 from the germline V gene are MGHDK and SYGVNS. The length of the CDR3 is 14 residues.